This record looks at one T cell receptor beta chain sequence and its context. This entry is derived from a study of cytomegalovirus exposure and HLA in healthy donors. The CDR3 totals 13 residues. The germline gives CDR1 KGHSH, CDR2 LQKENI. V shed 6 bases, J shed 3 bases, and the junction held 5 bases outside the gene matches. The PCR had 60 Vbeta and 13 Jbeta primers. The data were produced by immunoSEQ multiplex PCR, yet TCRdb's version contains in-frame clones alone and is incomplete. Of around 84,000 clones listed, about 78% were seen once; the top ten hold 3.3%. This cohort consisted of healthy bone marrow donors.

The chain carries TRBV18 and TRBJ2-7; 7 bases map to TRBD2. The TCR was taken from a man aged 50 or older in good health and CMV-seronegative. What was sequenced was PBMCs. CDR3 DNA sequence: TGTGCCAGCTCTCCGACGGGGGGCTACGAGCAGTACTTC. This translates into CASSPTGGYEQYF.